In its sample, the clone carrying this T cell receptor (beta chain) was seen once. Its antigen remains unidentified. The sample originates from a study of radiotherapy plus CTLA-4 blockade in lung cancer. The CDR3 is 17 amino acids. Germline CDR1 and CDR2: ENHRY and SYGVKD. V was pared by 0 bases and J by 2 bases, with 7 bases of the junction left unmatched. Study results and limitations: Radiotherapy plus ipilimumab was followed by expansion in blood of tumor-derived TCR clones.

Profiled with immunoSEQ multiplex PCR; TCRdb holds only in-frame clones, not every one. The sample records about 98,000 clones, approximately 78% being singletons. This rearrangement joins TRBV10-3 to TRBJ1-5; 7 nucleotides agree with TRBD1. The TCR was taken from a human donor with non-small cell lung cancer who had a partial response to radiotherapy plus ipilimumab. The source was peripheral blood, collected from a patient treated with radiotherapy plus ipilimumab. In DNA form, the CDR3 reads TGTGCCATCAGTGAGTCTGGCAGGGGGAAGGGCAATCAGCCCCAGCATTTT. Translating gives CAISESGRGKGNQPQHF.